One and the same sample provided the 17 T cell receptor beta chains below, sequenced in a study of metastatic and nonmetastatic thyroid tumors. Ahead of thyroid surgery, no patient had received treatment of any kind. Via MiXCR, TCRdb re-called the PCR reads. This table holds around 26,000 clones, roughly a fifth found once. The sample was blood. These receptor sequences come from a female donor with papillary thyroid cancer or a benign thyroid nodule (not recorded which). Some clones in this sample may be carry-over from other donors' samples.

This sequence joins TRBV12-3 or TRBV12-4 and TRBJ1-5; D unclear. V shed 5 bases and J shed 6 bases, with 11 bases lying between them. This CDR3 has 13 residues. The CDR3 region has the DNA TGTGCCAGCAGTCATGGCGGGTCTCAGCCCCAGCATTTT. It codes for CASSHGGSQPQHF.

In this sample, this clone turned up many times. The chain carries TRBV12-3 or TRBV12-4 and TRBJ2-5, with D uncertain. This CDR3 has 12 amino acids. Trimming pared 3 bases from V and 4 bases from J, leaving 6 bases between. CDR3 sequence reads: CASSFGRETQYF. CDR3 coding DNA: TGTGCCAGCAGTTTTGGCCGAGAGACCCAGTACTTC.

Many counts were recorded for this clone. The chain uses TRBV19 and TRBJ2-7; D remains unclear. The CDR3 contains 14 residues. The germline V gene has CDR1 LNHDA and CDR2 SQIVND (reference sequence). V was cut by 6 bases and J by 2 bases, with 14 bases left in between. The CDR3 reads CASRDTFTTYEQYF. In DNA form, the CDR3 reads TGTGCCAGTAGGGATACCTTTACGACCTACGAGCAGTACTTC.

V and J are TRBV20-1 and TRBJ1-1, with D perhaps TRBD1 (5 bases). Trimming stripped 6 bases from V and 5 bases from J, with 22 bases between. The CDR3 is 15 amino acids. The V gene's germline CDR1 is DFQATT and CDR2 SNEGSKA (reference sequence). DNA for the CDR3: TGCAGTGCACCACGGATTGCCCTAAAGGGGACTGAAGCTTTCTTT. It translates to CSAPRIALKGTEAFF.

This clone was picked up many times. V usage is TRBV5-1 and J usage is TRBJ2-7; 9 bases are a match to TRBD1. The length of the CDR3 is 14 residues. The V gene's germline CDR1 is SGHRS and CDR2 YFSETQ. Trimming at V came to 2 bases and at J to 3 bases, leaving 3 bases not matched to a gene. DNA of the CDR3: TGCGCCAGCAGCTTCGGGACAGGGAGCTACGAGCAGTACTTC. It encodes CASSFGTGSYEQYF.

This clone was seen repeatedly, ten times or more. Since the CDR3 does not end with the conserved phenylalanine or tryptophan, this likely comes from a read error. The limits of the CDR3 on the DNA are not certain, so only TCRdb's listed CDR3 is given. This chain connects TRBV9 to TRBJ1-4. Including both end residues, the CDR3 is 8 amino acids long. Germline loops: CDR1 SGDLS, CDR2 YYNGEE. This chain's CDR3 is CASSQGFG.

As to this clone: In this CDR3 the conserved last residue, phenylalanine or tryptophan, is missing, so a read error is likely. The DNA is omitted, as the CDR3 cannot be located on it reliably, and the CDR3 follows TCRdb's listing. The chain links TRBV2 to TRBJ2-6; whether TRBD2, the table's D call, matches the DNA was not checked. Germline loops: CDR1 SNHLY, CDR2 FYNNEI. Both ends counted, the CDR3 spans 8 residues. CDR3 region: CASILAGG.

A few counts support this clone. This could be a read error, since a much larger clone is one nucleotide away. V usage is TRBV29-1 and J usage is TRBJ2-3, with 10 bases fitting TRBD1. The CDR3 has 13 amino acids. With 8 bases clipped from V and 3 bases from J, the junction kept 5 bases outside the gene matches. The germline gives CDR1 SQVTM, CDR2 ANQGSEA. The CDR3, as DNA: TGCAGCTCTTCGGGACAGGGGACAGATACGCAGTATTTT. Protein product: CSSSGQGTDTQYF.

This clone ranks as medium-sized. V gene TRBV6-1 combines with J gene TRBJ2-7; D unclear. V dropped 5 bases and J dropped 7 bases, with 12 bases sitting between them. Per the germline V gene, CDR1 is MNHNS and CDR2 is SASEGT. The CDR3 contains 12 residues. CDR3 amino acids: CASSSSSREQYF. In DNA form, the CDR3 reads TGTGCCAGCAGTTCCAGTTCCAGAGAGCAGTACTTC.

The CDR3 protein is CGCSYSADTEAFF. CDR3 DNA: TGTGGCTGCAGTTACAGCGCGGACACTGAAGCTTTCTTT. The chain is built from TRBV6-2 or TRBV6-3 and TRBJ1-1; D ambiguous. Germline CDR1 and CDR2: MNHEY and SVGEGT. This CDR3 spans 13 amino acids.

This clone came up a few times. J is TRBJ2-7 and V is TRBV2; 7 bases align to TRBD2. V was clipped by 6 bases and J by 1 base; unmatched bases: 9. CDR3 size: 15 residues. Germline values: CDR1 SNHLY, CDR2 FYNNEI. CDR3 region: CASRGGTVSSYEQYF. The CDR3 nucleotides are TGTGCCAGCAGGGGAGGGACTGTAAGTTCCTACGAGCAGTACTTC. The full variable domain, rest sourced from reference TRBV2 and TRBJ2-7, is EPEVTQTPSHQVTQMGQEVILRCVPISNHLYFYWYRQILGQKVEFLVSFYNNEISEKSEIFDDQFSVERPDGSNFTLKIRSTKLEDSAMYFCASRGGTVSSYEQYFGPGTRLTVT.

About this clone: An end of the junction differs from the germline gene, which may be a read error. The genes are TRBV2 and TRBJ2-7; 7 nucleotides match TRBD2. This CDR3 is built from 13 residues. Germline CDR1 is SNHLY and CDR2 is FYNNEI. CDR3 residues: CATSGVGDYEQSF. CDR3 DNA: TGTGCCACCAGCGGGGTCGGGGACTACGAGCAGTCCTTC. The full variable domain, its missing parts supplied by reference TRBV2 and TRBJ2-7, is EPEVTQTPSHQVTQMGQEVILRCVPISNHLYFYWYRQILGQKVEFLVSFYNNEISEKSEIFDDQFSVERPDGSNFTLKIRSTKLEDSAMYFCATSGVGDYEQSFGPGTRLTVT.

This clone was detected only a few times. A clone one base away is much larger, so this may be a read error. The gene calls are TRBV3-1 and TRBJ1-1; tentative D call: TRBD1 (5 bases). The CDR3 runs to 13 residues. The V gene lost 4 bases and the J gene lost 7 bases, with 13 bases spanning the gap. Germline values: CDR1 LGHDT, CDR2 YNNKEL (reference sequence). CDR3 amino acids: CASSPLAGGEAFF. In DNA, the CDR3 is TGTGCCAGCAGCCCTTTGGCGGGGGGTGAAGCTTTCTTT.

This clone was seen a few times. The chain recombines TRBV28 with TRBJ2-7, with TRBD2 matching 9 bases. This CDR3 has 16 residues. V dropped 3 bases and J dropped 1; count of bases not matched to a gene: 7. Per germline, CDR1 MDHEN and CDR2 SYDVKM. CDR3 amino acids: CASSFSLAGLSYEQYF. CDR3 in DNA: TGTGCCAGCAGTTTTAGTCTAGCGGGGCTTTCCTACGAGCAGTACTTC.

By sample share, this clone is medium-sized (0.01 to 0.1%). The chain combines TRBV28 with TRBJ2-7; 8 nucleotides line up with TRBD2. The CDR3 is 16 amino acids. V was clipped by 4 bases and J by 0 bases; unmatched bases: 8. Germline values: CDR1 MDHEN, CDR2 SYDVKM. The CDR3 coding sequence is TGTGCCAGCAGTTCTCCTAGCGGGCTGAGCTCCTACGAGCAGTACTTC. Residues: CASSSPSGLSSYEQYF.

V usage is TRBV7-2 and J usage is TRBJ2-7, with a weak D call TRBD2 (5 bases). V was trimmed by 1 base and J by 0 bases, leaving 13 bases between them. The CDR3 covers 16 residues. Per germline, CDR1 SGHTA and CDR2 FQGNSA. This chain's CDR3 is CASSLGLAKSSYEQYF. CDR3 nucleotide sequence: TGTGCCAGCAGCTTAGGGCTAGCTAAGAGCTCCTACGAGCAGTACTTC.

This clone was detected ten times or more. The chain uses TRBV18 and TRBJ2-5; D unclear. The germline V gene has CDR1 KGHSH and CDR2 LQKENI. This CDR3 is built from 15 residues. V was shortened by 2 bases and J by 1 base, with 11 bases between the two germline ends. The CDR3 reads CASSPASGSQETQYF. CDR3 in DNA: TGTGCCAGCTCACCAGCCTCGGGCAGCCAAGAGACCCAGTACTTC.